These T cell receptor beta chains were read from a single sample in a study of blood T cells in healthy people across ages. Each CDR3 protein is one row after TCRdb ran MiXCR on the 5' RACE reads. Of hundreds of thousands of distinct CDR3 sequences listed, roughly a quarter are singletons. These data also featured in a second study, about T cells of mothers and their children.

Sequenced: blood. Receptors were obtained from a boy under 10 years old in good health. Each CDR3 is given with its conserved first and last residue. Each record gives: CDR3 protein, CDR3 DNA, clone size, V gene, J gene, D gene. A D gene is named only where the DNA matches it firmly. Rows may omit the clone size; those that give it use once, few, many or a size class.

cdr3_aa: CSVDTGANTEAFF; cdr3_nt: TGCAGCGTTGACACCGGGGCGAACACTGAAGCTTTCTTT; clone_size: -; v_call: TRBV29-1; j_call: TRBJ1-1; d_call: -
cdr3_aa: CATSRKDRGPFIGPNGYTF; cdr3_nt: TGTGCCACCAGCAGAAAGGACAGGGGTCCCTTTATTGGCCCGAATGGCTACACCTTC; clone_size: -; v_call: TRBV15; j_call: TRBJ1-2; d_call: TRBD1
cdr3_aa: CASSLVPTSGGSETQYF; cdr3_nt: TGCGCCAGCAGCTTGGTTCCCACTAGCGGGGGATCAGAGACCCAGTACTTC; clone_size: few; v_call: TRBV5-1; j_call: TRBJ2-5; d_call: TRBD2
cdr3_aa: CASSQERGGSTDTQYF; cdr3_nt: TGTGCCAGCAGCCAAGAGCGGGGGGGCAGCACAGATACGCAGTATTTT; clone_size: -; v_call: TRBV7-2; j_call: TRBJ2-3; d_call: TRBD2
cdr3_aa: CSASSGQLNEKLFF; cdr3_nt: TGCAGTGCTAGCTCTGGGCAGTTGAATGAAAAACTGTTTTTT; clone_size: few; v_call: TRBV20-1; j_call: TRBJ1-4; d_call: -
cdr3_aa: CASSNNRGQYNEQFF; cdr3_nt: TGTGCCAGCAGTAACAACAGGGGGCAGTACAATGAGCAGTTCTTC; clone_size: once; v_call: TRBV12-3/TRBV12-4; j_call: TRBJ2-1; d_call: TRBD1
cdr3_aa: CASGRVSRALTTGELFF; cdr3_nt: TGTGCCAGCGGACGGGTGTCGCGGGCCCTGACCACCGGGGAGCTGTTTTTT; clone_size: -; v_call: TRBV6-2/TRBV6-3; j_call: TRBJ2-2; d_call: -
cdr3_aa: CSAGGQTYEQYF; cdr3_nt: TGCAGCGCCGGGGGGCAGACCTACGAGCAGTACTTC; clone_size: -; v_call: TRBV29-1; j_call: TRBJ2-7; d_call: -
cdr3_aa: CASSIVASYNEQFF; cdr3_nt: TGTGCCAGTAGTATAGTAGCGTCCTACAATGAGCAGTTCTTC; clone_size: -; v_call: TRBV19; j_call: TRBJ2-1; d_call: -
cdr3_aa: CSVAGTGRLDGYTF; cdr3_nt: TGCAGCGTGGCTGGGACAGGGAGGCTGGATGGCTACACCTTC; clone_size: -; v_call: TRBV29-1; j_call: TRBJ1-2; d_call: TRBD1
cdr3_aa: CASCLSGPWDEQFF; cdr3_nt: TGTGCCAGCTGCTTGTCAGGGCCTTGGGATGAGCAGTTCTTC; clone_size: -; v_call: TRBV11-2; j_call: TRBJ2-1; d_call: -
cdr3_aa: CASSFTRGETQETQYF; cdr3_nt: TGCGCCAGCAGCTTCACCAGGGGCGAAACCCAAGAGACCCAGTACTTC; clone_size: few; v_call: TRBV5-1; j_call: TRBJ2-5; d_call: -
cdr3_aa: CSVVSGQETQYF; cdr3_nt: TGCAGCGTTGTTAGCGGCCAAGAGACCCAGTACTTC; clone_size: -; v_call: TRBV29-1; j_call: TRBJ2-5; d_call: -